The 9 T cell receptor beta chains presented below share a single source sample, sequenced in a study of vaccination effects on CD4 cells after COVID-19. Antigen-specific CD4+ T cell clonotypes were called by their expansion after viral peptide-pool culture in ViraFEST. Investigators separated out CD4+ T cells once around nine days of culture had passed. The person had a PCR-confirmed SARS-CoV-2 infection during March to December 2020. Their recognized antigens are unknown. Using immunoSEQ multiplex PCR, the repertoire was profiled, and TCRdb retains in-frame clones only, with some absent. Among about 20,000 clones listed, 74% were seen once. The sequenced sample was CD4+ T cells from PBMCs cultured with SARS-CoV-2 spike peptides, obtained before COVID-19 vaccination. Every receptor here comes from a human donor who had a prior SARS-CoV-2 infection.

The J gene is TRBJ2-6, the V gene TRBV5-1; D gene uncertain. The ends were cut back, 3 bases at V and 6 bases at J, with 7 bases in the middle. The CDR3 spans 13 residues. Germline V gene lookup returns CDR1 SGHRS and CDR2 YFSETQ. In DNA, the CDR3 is TGCGCCAGCAGCTACGAGTCGGCCAACGTCCTGACTTTC. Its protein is CASSYESANVLTF.

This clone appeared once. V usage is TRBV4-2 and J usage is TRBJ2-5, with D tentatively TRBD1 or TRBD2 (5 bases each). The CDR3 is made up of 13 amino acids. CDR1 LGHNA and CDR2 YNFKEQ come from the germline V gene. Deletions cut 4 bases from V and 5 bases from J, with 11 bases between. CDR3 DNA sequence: TGTGCCAGCAGCCTCGGGGCCGACGAGACCCAGTACTTC. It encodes CASSLGADETQYF.

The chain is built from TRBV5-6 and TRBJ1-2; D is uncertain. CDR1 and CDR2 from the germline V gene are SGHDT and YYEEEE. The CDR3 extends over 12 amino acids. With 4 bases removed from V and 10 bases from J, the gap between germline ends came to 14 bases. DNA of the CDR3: TGTGCCAGCAGCGGCGCGGGGAGGACCTACACCTTC. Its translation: CASSGAGRTYTF.

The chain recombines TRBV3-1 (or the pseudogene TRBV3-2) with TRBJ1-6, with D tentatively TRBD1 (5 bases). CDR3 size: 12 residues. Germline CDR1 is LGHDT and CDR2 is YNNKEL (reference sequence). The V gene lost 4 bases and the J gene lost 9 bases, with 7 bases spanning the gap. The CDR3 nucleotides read TGTGCCAGCAGCCGAGACAGTTCACCCCTCCACTTT. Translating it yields CASSRDSSPLHF.

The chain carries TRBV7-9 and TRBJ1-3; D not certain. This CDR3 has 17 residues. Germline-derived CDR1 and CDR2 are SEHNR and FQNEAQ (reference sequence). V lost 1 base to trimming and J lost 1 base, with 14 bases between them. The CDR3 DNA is TGTGCCAGCAGCTTAGACGGCAGCTTTCCTTCTGGAAACACCATATATTTT. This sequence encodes CASSLDGSFPSGNTIYF.

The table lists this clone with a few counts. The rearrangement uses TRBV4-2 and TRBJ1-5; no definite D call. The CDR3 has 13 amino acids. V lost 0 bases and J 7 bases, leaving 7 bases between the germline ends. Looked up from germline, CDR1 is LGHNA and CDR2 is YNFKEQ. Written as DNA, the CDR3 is TGTGCCAGCAGCCAAGATTCCCAACAGCCCCAGCATTTT. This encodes CASSQDSQQPQHF.

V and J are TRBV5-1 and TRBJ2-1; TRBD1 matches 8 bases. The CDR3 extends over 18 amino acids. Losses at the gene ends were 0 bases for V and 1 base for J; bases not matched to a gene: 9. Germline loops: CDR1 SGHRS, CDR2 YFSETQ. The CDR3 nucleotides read TGCGCCAGCAGCTTGGCCGGACAGGGAACCGGATCCTACAATGAGCAGTTCTTC. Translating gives CASSLAGQGTGSYNEQFF.

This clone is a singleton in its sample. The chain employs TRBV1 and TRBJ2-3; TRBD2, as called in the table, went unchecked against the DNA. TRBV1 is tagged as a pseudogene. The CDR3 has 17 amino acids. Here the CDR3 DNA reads TGCACCAGCAGCCAACCCGAAGCGGGGGAGAGCACAGATACGCAGTATTTT. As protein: CTSSQPEAGESTDTQYF.

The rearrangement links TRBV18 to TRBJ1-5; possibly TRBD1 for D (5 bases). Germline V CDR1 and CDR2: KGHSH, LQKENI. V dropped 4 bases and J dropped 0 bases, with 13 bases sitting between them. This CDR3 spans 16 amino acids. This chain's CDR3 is CASSRRTKDSNQPQHF. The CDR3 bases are TGTGCCAGCTCACGACGGACAAAGGATAGCAATCAGCCCCAGCATTTT.